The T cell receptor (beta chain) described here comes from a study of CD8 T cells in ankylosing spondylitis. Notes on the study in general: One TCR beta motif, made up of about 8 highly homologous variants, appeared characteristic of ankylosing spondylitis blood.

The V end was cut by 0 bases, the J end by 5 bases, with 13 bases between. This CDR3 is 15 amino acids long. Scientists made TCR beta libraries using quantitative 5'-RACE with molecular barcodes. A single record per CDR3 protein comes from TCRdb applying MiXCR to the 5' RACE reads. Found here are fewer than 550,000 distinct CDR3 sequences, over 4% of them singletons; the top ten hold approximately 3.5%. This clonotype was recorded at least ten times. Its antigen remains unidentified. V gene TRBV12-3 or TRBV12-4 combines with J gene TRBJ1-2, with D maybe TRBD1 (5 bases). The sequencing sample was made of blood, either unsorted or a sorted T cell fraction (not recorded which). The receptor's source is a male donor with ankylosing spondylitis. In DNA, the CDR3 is TGTGCCAGCAGTTTAGCTAGAGGGACTTTATATGGCTACACCTTC. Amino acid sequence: CASSLARGTLYGYTF.